This T cell receptor (beta chain) was retrieved from a study of human T cells and chemical hapten exposure. With 3 bases removed from V and 4 bases from J, the gap between germline ends came to 10 bases. From germline, CDR1 is ENHRY and CDR2 SYGVKD. The CDR3 length is 14 residues. As for time point: patch test 2, 6 weeks after DPC sensitization. Treatment here: therapeutic diphenylcyclopropenone sensitization with weekly scalp DPC. This clonotype was counted between two and nine times. TCRdb itself ran the RACE reads through MiXCR, one entry per CDR3 protein. The sample comprises 65,000 to 100,000 distinct CDR3 sequences, 5% to 8.5% of which are singletons, and 1.3% rests with the top ten.

The material sequenced was whole blood, taken in connection with sensitization to the hapten diphenylcyclopropenone (DPC). The chain recombines TRBV10-3 with TRBJ1-3; no clear D gene. The sequence was obtained from a woman aged 25 to 39 with alopecia areata. Some clones in this sample may be carry-over from other donors' samples. The CDR3 DNA reads as TGTGCCATCAGTGACTGGGCCAGCGGAAACACCATATATTTT. Residues: CAISDWASGNTIYF.